A single sample gave rise to the 11 T cell receptor beta chains below, sequenced in a study of blood T cells in healthy people across ages. Sample-barcoded 5' priming and a J-beta primer mix drove a second PCR of roughly 6 to 12 cycles. TCRdb fed the 5' RACE reads into MiXCR, producing one record per CDR3 protein. This table holds 1.8 million or so distinct CDR3 sequences, approximately 39% found once. The material sequenced was blood. These receptors were taken from a human donor in good health.

The chain is built from TRBV25-1 and TRBJ2-5; D is perhaps TRBD2 (6 bases). The germline V gene has CDR1 MGHDK and CDR2 SYGVNS. This CDR3 contains 13 residues. Trimming left V 10 bases short and J 3 bases short, with 15 bases between. CDR3 in amino acids: CAIQDYGEETQYF. The CDR3 nucleotides are TGTGCCATCCAGGACTATGGGGAAGAGACCCAGTACTTC.

This chain links TRBV20-1 with TRBJ1-2, with unresolved D. Between the trimmed V and J ends, which lost 6 bases and 4 bases, there was a span of 15 bases. This CDR3 region has 13 residues. Germline CDR1 reads DFQATT; CDR2 reads SNEGSKA (reference sequence). The CDR3 spells CSARPGQTYGYTF. For the CDR3, the DNA is TGCAGTGCGAGACCCGGGCAGACCTATGGCTACACCTTC.

This clonotype was observed a handful of times. Here the CDR3 reads CASSGRPRDNEQFF. The CDR3 DNA reads TGTGCCAGCAGTGGAAGACCGAGGGACAATGAGCAGTTCTTC. The chain is built from TRBV25-1 and TRBJ2-1, with D tentatively TRBD2 (5 bases). The V end was cut by 4 bases, the J end by 5 bases, with 12 bases between. The CDR3 loop spans 14 amino acids. Germline V CDR1 and CDR2: MGHDK, SYGVNS.

This clonotype has a handful of counts. V gene TRBV29-1 combines with J gene TRBJ2-3, with D hard to call. This CDR3 spans 10 amino acids. Deletions cut 7 bases from V and 0 bases from J, with 2 bases between. CDR1 SQVTM and CDR2 ANQGSEA come from the germline V gene. The chain's CDR3 is CSESTDTQYF. The CDR3 DNA reads TGCAGCGAGAGCACAGATACGCAGTATTTT.

The chain employs TRBV3-1 and TRBJ2-2; possible D gene TRBD1, 6 bases. The CDR3 spans 16 residues. V lost 0 bases to trimming and J lost 1 base, with 9 bases between them. Per the germline V gene, CDR1 is LGHDT and CDR2 is YNNKEL (reference sequence). The CDR3 region has the DNA TGTGCCAGCAGCCAAGATGTGACAGGGAACACCGGGGAGCTGTTTTTT. This sequence encodes CASSQDVTGNTGELFF. The complete variable domain, with remaining parts taken from reference TRBV3-1 and TRBJ2-2, reads DTAVSQTPKYLVTQMGNDKSIKCEQNLGHDTMYWYKQDSKKFLKIMFSYNNKELIINETVPNRFSPKSPDKAHLNLHINSLELGDSAVYFCASSQDVTGNTGELFFGEGSRLTVL.

V gene TRBV5-1 combines with J gene TRBJ2-7; 8 bases align to TRBD1. This CDR3 spans 17 amino acids. Trimming cost V 4 bases and J 2 bases; bases outside gene matches: 14. The germline V gene has CDR1 SGHRS and CDR2 YFSETQ. In nucleotides, the CDR3 is TGCGCCAGCAGCCGAGATGGGACAAACAGGGGGACCTACGAGCAGTACTTC. Translating it yields CASSRDGTNRGTYEQYF.

This clonotype was counted between two and nine times. V and J are TRBV29-1 and TRBJ2-4; 7 bases map to TRBD2. The end of the DNA is better explained by TRBJ2-7, so the J call may be wrong. Germline CDR1 SQVTM, CDR2 ANQGSEA. There are 13 residues in the CDR3. The CDR3 region is CSVNLSGGSEQYF. CDR3 in DNA: TGCAGCGTTAACCTCTCGGGAGGATCCGAGCAGTACTTC.

There are a few counts of this clonotype. This rearrangement joins TRBV6-6 to TRBJ2-7; TRBD1 might be the D (6 bases). In germline, CDR1 is MNHNY, CDR2 SVGAGI (reference sequence). With 4 bases removed from V and 0 bases from J, the gap between germline ends came to 10 bases. The CDR3 contains 14 residues. CDR3 nucleotide sequence: TGTGCCAGCAGTTCCGTGGACAGCTCCTACGAGCAGTACTTC. Translation gives CASSSVDSSYEQYF.

This clonotype was recorded a few times. The CDR3 spells CSVAGGRYGYTF. The CDR3 DNA reads as TGCAGCGTGGCCGGCGGTCGGTATGGCTACACCTTC. The chain employs TRBV29-1 and TRBJ1-2; D not resolved. The V end lost 6 bases, the J end lost 5 bases, and 13 bases lay between the germline ends. CDR3 size: 12 residues. Germline V lookup: CDR1 SQVTM, CDR2 ANQGSEA.

CDR3 nucleotide sequence: TGCAGTGCTAGAGATCTCCTAGGACAGGCGGACTATGGCTACACCTTC. This codes for CSARDLLGQADYGYTF. The rearrangement links TRBV20-1 to TRBJ1-2; 7 nucleotides agree with TRBD1. Germline CDR1 is DFQATT and CDR2 is SNEGSKA (reference sequence). The CDR3 is made up of 16 amino acids. V gave up 0 bases and J gave up 3 bases; unmatched junction bases: 10.

This chain links TRBV6-1 with TRBJ1-4; D gene unclear. This CDR3 region has 16 residues. Germline assignment: CDR1 MNHNS and CDR2 SASEGT. V lost 1 base, J lost 0 bases, and 9 bases lay in between. The CDR3 DNA follows: TGTGCCAGCAGTGAAGTTAGTAGCGCAACTAATGAAAAACTGTTTTTT. Translated, it gives CASSEVSSATNEKLFF.